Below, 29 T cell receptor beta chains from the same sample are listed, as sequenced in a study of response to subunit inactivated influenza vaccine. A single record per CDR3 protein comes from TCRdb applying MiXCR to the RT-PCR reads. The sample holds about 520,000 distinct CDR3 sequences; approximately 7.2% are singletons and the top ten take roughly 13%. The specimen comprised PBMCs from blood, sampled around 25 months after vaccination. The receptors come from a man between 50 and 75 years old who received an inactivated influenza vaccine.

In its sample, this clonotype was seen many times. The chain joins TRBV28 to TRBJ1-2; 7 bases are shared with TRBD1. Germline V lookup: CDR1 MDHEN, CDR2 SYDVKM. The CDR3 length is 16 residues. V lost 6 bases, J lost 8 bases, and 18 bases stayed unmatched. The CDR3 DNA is TGTGCCAGCAGCCGTAACCTGGACAGGCCATCCTTAGGCTACACCTTC. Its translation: CASSRNLDRPSLGYTF.

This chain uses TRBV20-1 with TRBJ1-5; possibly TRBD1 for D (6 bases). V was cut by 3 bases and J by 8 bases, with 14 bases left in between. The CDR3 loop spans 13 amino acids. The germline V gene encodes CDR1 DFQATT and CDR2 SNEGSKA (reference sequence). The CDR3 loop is CSASRTVREPQHF. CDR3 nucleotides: TGCAGTGCTAGTAGGACAGTCCGAGAGCCCCAGCATTTT.

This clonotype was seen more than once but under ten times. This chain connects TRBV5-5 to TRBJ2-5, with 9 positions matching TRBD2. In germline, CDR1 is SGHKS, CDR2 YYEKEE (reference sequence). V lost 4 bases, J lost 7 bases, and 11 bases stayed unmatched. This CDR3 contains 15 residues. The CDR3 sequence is CASSRARGGQRTQYF. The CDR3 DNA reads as TGTGCCAGCAGCAGAGCGCGGGGGGGCCAAAGGACCCAGTACTTC. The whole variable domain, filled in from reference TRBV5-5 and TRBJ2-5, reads DAGVTQSPTHLIKTRGQQVTLRCSPISGHKSVSWYQQVLGQGPQFIFQYYEKEERGRGNFPDRFSARQFPNYSSELNVNALLLGDSALYLCASSRARGGQRTQYFGPGTRLLVL.

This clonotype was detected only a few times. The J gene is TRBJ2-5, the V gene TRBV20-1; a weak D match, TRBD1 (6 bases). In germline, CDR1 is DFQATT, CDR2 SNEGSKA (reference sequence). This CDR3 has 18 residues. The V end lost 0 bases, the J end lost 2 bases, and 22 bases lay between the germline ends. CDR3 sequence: CSARDLSTGQLRQETQYF. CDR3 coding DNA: TGCAGTGCTAGAGATCTATCAACGGGACAACTACGACAAGAGACCCAGTACTTC.

The CDR3 region has the DNA TGTACCAGCAGGCCTTGGGCTAGCGGACAAGAGACCCAGTACTTC. Translation gives CTSRPWASGQETQYF. V is TRBV7-2 and J is TRBJ2-5, with TRBD2 matching 7 bases. The CDR3 runs 15 residues. CDR1 SGHTA and CDR2 FQGNSA come from the germline V gene. V lost 6 bases and J lost 2; bases outside the gene matches: 9.

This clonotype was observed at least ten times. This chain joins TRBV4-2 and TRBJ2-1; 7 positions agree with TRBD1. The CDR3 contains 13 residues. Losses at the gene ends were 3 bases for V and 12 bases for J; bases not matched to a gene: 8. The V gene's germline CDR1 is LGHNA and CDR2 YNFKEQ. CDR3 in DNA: TGTGCCAGCAGCCAGGCCACAGGGGAAAGGCAGTTCTTC. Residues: CASSQATGERQFF.

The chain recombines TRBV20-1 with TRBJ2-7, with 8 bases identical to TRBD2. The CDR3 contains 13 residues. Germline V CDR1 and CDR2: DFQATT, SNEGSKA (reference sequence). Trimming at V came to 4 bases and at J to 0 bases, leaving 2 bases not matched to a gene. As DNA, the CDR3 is TGCAGTGCTAACAGCGGGGGCTCCTACGAGCAGTACTTC. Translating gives CSANSGGSYEQYF.

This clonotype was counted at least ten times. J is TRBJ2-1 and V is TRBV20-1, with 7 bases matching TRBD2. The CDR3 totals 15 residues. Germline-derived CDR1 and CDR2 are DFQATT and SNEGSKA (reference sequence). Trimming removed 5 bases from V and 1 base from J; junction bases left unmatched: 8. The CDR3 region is CSASEAGVSYNEQFF. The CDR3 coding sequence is TGCAGTGCTTCAGAGGCGGGAGTTTCCTACAATGAGCAGTTCTTC.

The CDR3 coding sequence is TGTGCCAGCAGCTTAGAGAGGGTTGGAGATACGCAGTATTTT. This encodes CASSLERVGDTQYF. J is TRBJ2-3 and V is TRBV7-8; tentative D call: TRBD2 (5 bases). The CDR3 loop spans 14 amino acids. V lost 1 base to trimming and J lost 5 bases, with 10 bases between them. From germline, CDR1 is SGHVS and CDR2 FQNEAQ.

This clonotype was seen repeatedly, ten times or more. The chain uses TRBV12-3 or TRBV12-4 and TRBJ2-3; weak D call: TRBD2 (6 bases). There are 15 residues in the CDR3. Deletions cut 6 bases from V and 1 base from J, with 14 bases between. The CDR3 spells CASSPLGGRTDTQYF. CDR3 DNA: TGTGCCAGCAGCCCCCTCGGGGGACGCACAGATACGCAGTATTTT.

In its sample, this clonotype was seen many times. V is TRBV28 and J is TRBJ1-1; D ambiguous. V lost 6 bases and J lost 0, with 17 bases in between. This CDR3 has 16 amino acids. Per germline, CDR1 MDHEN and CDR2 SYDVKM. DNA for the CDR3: TGTGCCAGCAGCCCTGGGATGTGGAGATTGAACACTGAAGCTTTCTTT. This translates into CASSPGMWRLNTEAFF.

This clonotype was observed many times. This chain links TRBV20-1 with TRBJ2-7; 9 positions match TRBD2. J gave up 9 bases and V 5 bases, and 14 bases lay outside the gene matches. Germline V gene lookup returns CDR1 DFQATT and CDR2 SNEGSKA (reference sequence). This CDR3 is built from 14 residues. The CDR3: CSAAAGGRAPSQYF. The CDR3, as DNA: TGCAGTGCTGCCGCAGGCGGGAGGGCCCCTTCGCAGTACTTC.

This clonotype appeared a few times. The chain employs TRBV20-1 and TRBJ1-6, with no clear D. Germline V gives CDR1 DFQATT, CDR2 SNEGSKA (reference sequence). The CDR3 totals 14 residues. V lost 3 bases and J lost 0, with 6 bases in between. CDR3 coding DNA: TGCAGTGCTAGTCGGTACTCCTATAATTCACCCCTCCACTTT. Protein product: CSASRYSYNSPLHF.

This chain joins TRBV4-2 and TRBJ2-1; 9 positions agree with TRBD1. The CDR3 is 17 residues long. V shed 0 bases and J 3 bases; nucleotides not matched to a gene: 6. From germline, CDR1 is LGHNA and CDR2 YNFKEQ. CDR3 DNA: TGTGCCAGCAGCCAAGATGAGGGGACAGGGAACTACAATGAGCAGTTCTTC. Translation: CASSQDEGTGNYNEQFF.

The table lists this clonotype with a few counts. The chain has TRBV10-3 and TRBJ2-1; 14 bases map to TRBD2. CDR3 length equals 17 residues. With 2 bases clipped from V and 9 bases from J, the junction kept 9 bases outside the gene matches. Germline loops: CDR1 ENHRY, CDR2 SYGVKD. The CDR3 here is CAISEPTGTSGRSEQFF. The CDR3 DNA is TGTGCCATCAGTGAGCCTACCGGGACTAGCGGGAGAAGTGAGCAGTTCTTC.

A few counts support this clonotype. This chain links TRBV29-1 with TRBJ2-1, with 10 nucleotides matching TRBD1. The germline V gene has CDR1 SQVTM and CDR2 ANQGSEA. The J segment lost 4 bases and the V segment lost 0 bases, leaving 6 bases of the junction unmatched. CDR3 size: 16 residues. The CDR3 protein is CSVEDRDRGPYNEQFF. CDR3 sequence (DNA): TGCAGCGTTGAAGATAGGGACAGGGGACCATACAATGAGCAGTTCTTC.

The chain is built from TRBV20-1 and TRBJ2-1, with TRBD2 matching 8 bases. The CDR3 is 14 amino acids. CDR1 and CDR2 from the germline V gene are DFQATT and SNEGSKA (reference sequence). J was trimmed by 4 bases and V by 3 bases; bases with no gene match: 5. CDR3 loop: CSASQRERYNEQFF. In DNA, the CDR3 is TGCAGTGCTAGCCAGCGGGAGCGATACAATGAGCAGTTCTTC.

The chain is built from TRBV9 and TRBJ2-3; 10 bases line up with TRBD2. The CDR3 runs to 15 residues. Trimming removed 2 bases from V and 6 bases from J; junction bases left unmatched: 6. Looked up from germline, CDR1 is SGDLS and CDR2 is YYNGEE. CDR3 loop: CASSVLAGVTDTQYF. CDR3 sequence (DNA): TGTGCCAGCAGCGTCCTAGCGGGAGTCACCGATACGCAGTATTTT.

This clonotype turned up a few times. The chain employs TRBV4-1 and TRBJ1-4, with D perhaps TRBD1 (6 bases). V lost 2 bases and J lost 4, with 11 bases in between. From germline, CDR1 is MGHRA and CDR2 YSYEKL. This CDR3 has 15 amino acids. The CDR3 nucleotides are TGCGCCAGCAGCCAATACGGACAGATTAATGAAAAACTGTTTTTT. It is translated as CASSQYGQINEKLFF.

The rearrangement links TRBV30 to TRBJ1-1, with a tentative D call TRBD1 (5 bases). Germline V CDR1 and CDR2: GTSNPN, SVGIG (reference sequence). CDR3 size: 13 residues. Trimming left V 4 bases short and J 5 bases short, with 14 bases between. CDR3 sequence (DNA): TGTGCCTGGATGAAGGGGCGAGCTACTGAAGCTTTCTTT. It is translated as CAWMKGRATEAFF.

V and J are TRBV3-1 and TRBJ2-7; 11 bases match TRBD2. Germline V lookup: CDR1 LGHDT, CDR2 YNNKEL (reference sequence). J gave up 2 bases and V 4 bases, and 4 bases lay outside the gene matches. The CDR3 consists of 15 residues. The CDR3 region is CASSPGLAVTYEQYF. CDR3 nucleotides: TGTGCCAGCAGCCCGGGACTAGCGGTCACCTACGAGCAGTACTTC.

The CDR3 coding sequence is TGTGCCAGCGCGACACGGGGCACAGATACGCAGTATTTT. Translated: CASATRGTDTQYF. J is TRBJ2-3 and V is TRBV12-3 or TRBV12-4; D remains ambiguous. The CDR3 is 13 amino acids. The V end lost 8 bases, the J end lost 1 base, and 10 bases lay between the germline ends.

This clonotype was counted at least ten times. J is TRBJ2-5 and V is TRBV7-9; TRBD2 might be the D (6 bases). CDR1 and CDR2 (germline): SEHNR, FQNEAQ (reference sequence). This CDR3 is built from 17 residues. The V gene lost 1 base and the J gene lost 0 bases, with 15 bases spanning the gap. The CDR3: CASSLGSKLAHQETQYF. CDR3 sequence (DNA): TGTGCCAGCAGCTTAGGTTCCAAACTAGCTCACCAAGAGACCCAGTACTTC.

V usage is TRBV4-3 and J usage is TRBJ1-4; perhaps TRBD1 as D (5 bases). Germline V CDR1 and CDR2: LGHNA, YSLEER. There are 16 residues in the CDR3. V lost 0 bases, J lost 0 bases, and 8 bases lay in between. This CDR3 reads CASSQEGGATNEKLFF. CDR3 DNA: TGCGCCAGCAGCCAAGAGGGAGGGGCAACTAATGAAAAACTGTTTTTT.

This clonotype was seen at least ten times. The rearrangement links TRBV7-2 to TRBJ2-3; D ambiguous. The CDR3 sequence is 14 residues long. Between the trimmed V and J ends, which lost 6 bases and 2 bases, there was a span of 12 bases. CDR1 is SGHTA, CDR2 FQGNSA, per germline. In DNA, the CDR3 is TGTGCCAGCAGTTCTTTTGGCTACACAGATACGCAGTATTTT. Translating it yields CASSSFGYTDTQYF.

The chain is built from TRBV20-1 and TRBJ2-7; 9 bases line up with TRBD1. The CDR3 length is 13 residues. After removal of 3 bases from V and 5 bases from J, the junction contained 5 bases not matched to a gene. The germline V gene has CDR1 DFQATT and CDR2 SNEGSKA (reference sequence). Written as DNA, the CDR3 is TGCAGTGCTAGGGGACAGGGTAAACACGAGCAGTACTTC. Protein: CSARGQGKHEQYF.

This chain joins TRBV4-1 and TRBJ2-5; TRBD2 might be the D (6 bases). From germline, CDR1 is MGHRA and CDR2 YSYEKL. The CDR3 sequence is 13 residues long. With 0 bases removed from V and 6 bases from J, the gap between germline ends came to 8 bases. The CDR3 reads CASSQELAQTQYF. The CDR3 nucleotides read TGCGCCAGCAGCCAAGAACTAGCACAGACCCAGTACTTC.

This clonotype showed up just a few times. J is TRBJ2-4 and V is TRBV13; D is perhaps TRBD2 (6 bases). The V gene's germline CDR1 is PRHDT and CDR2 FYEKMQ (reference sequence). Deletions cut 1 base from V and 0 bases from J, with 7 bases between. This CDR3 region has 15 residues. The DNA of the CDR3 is TGTGCCAGCAGCTTAGCGGGACTAGCCAAAAACATTCAGTACTTC. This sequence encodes CASSLAGLAKNIQYF.

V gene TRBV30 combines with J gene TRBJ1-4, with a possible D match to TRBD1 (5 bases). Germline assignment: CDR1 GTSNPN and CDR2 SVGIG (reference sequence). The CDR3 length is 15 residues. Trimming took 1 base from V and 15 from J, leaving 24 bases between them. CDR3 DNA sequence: TGTGCCTGGAGTGCACACGGGGACGTTCGGGCAATGGTGTTTTTT. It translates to CAWSAHGDVRAMVFF.